Sequencing of this T cell receptor (beta chain) was carried out in a study of T cell responses to AZD1222 COVID-19 vaccine. Worth noting for this clone: Its specificity is not known.

The germline CDR1 and CDR2 sequences are MNHNY and SVGAGI (reference sequence). V was trimmed by 6 bases and J by 1 base, leaving 9 bases between them. This CDR3 is built from 13 residues. Whole-study results and caveats: Only six or seven AZD1222 recipients were seropositive at baseline.

Libraries were prepared by immunoSEQ multiplex PCR; TCRdb keeps only in-frame clonotypes and omits some of them. The sample lists roughly 120,000 clones, more than 85% occurring once. The J gene is TRBJ1-1, the V gene TRBV6-6, with D perhaps matching TRBD1 (5 bases). Material: peripheral blood, obtained on day 0 of AZD1222 vaccination. The clonotype comes from an adult in good health. The CDR3 reads CASRPGTNTEAFF. In nucleotides, the CDR3 is TGTGCCAGCAGACCGGGGACGAACACTGAAGCTTTCTTT.